Described below is a single T cell receptor (beta chain) sequence and its context. CDR1 and CDR2 (germline): KGHSH, LQKENI. The J segment lost 5 bases and the V segment lost 4 bases, leaving 0 bases of the junction unmatched. CDR3 length: 13 residues. The data stem from a study of blood T cell repertoires in COVID-19. Study background: Collection of acute and convalescent COVID-19 samples took place in the United States, Italy and Spain. In each case, the material was cDNA or gDNA derived from T cells, B-cell-depleted T cells, or PBMCs.

Study processing details: Using reference gene primer amplification, nucleated cell counts were estimated. TCRdb keeps only in-frame clones here, not all; method: immunoSEQ multiplex PCR. For V, J and clone size, that table is used; D and trimming come from the DNA. The sample carries approximately 290,000 clones, around nine tenths recorded once. The chain employs TRBV18 and TRBJ1-5; TRBD1 matches 9 bases. Sequences were obtained from peripheral blood. This receptor was identified in a woman in her sixties with acute or convalescent COVID-19. CDR3 sequence: CASSRQGDQPQHF. CDR3 bases: TGTGCCAGCTCACGACAGGGGGATCAGCCCCAGCATTTT.